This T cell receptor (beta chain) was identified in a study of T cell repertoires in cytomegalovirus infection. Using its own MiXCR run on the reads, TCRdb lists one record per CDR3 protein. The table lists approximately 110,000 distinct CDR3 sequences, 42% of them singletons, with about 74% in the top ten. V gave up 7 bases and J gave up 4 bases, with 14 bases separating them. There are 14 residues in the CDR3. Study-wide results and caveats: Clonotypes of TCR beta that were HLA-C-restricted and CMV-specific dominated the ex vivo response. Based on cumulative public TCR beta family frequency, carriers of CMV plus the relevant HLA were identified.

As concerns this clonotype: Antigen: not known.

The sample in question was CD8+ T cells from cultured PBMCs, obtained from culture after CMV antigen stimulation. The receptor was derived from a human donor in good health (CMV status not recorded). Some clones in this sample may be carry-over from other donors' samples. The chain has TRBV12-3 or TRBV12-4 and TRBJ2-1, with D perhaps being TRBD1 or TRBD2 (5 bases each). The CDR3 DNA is TGTGCCAGCACCTCCGGGACGGCTTACAATGAGCAGTTCTTC. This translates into CASTSGTAYNEQFF.